This T cell receptor beta chain was recorded in a study of OX40 agonist ivuxolimab in advanced cancers. Study-level background: The dose-escalation cohort had hepatocellular carcinoma, melanoma, renal cell or head and neck cancer. Males comprised around 78% of the group, whose mean age was roughly 64 years (range roughly 20 to 90). Overall study findings and caveats: Relative to CD4+ cells, CD8+ T cells on average had more expanded clones.

Points on this clone: What it binds is unknown.

At baseline, cycle 4 day 1, and cycle 7 day 1, blood was sampled. Data came from immunoSEQ multiplex PCR; TCRdb stores just in-frame clones and leaves some out. There are fewer than 120,000 clones in the sample; about nine tenths occur only once, and about 0.3% lies in the top ten. Germline-derived CDR1 and CDR2 are GTSNPN and SVGIG (reference sequence). Trimming shortened V by 4 bases and J by 5 bases, and 14 bases separated the two germline ends. The length of the CDR3 is 13 residues. Here the sequenced sample was CD4+ or CD8+ T cells sorted from blood, taken in a trial of the OX40 agonist ivuxolimab. The receptor's source is an adult with an advanced solid tumor such as melanoma, head and neck, liver or kidney cancer. This chain connects TRBV30 to TRBJ1-1; possible D gene TRBD1, 5 bases. The CDR3 loop reads CAWKYQGMTEAFF. The CDR3 region has the DNA TGTGCCTGGAAGTATCAGGGTATGACTGAAGCTTTCTTT. The variable domain in full, completed from reference TRBV30 and TRBJ1-1, reads SQTIHQWPATLVQPVGSPLSLECTVEGTSNPNLYWYRQAAGRGLQLLFYSVGIGQISSEVPQNLSASRPQDRQFILSSKKLLLSDSGFYLCAWKYQGMTEAFFGQGTRLTVV.